This TCR beta chain originates from a study of identical twins. TCRdb reanalysed the 5' RACE reads using MiXCR and keeps one entry per CDR3 protein. Seen here are 240,000 or so distinct CDR3 sequences, approximately 7% observed once, and the top ten hold roughly 3.6%. This clonotype has ten or more counts. CDR1 DFQATT and CDR2 SNEGSKA come from the germline V gene (reference sequence). Trimming shortened V by 7 bases and J by 0 bases, and 9 bases separated the two germline ends. This CDR3 contains 12 residues. In addition, the sample was reused for a study of yellow fever vaccine responses in identical twins.

The rearrangement links TRBV20-1 to TRBJ1-2, with D unresolved. The sample comprised memory (CD45RO+) T cells sorted from blood. The sequence was obtained from a woman in her late teens or twenties in good health. CDR3 nucleotide sequence: TGCAGTGGGTGGAGTACTAACTATGGCTACACCTTC. This encodes CSGWSTNYGYTF.